These T cell receptor beta chains were read from a single sample in a study of cytomegalovirus exposure and HLA in healthy donors. TCRdb keeps only in-frame clones here, not all; method: immunoSEQ multiplex PCR. Altogether under 110,000 clones are present, 70% to 75% being singletons, with the ten largest covering about 2.5%. The sequenced sample consisted of PBMCs. Receptor source: a female donor in good health and CMV-seronegative. The CDR3 runs from the conserved cysteine through the conserved F or W. The order of the fields is D gene, clone size, CDR3 length, V gene, J gene, CDR3 protein, CDR3 DNA. D genes are given only for firm matches. The listing skips clone size in some rows; elsewhere it reads once, few, many or a size class.

NA	NA	12	TRBV29-1	TRBJ2-1	CSGRLKRNEQFF	TGCAGCGGCCGACTTAAACGTAATGAGCAGTTCTTC
NA	once	14	TRBV6-1	TRBJ2-7	CASSGAREIYEQYF	TGTGCCAGCAGTGGCGCCCGGGAGATTTACGAGCAGTACTTC
TRBD1	NA	14	TRBV9	TRBJ2-7	CASSVGQLSYEQYF	TGTGCCAGCAGCGTGGGACAGCTCTCCTACGAGCAGTACTTC
TRBD1	few	14	TRBV27	TRBJ1-5	CASSGQGVNQPQHF	TGTGCCAGCAGTGGTCAGGGGGTAAATCAGCCCCAGCATTTT
TRBD1	NA	14	TRBV9	TRBJ2-7	CASSAGGMNYEQYF	TGTGCCAGCAGCGCAGGGGGAATGAACTACGAGCAGTACTTC
NA	NA	13	TRBV6-5	TRBJ2-1	CASSLDRLNEQFF	TGTGCCAGCAGTCTCGACAGGCTAAACGAGCAGTTCTTC
TRBD1	NA	17	TRBV7-9	TRBJ2-2	CASSFPPGGARTGELFF	TGTGCCAGCAGCTTTCCTCCAGGGGGCGCGCGGACCGGGGAGCTGTTTTTT
NA	few	14	TRBV9	TRBJ2-6	CASSRGNGANVLTF	TGTGCCAGCAGCCGAGGGAATGGGGCCAACGTCCTGACTTTC
TRBD2	NA	15	TRBV6-5	TRBJ2-7	CASSSAGTSGYEQYF	TGTGCCAGCAGCTCAGCCGGGACTAGCGGCTACGAGCAGTACTTC
TRBD2	NA	16	TRBV7-2	TRBJ2-3	CASSLGGRAASDTQYF	TGTGCCAGCAGCTTGGGCGGGAGGGCCGCATCAGATACGCAGTATTTT
NA	once	11	TRBV10-3	TRBJ2-1	CAISDQGQRFF	TGTGCCATCAGTGACCAAGGACAGAGGTTCTTC
TRBD1	NA	16	TRBV19	TRBJ1-3	CASSTTGGGSGNTIYF	TGTGCCAGTAGTACAACAGGGGGCGGCTCTGGAAACACCATATATTTT
NA	NA	11	TRBV30	TRBJ2-1	CAWSAATEQFF	TGTGCCTGGAGTGCCGCTACTGAGCAGTTCTTC
NA	few	15	TRBV18	TRBJ1-1	CASSAKQGGHTEAFF	TGTGCCAGCTCAGCCAAACAGGGAGGGCACACTGAAGCTTTCTTT
TRBD2	NA	16	TRBV11-3	TRBJ2-3	CASSRRTSAGTDTQYF	TGTGCCAGCAGCCGGAGGACTAGCGCTGGCACAGATACGCAGTATTTT
TRBD2	few	19	TRBV7-2	TRBJ2-2	CASSLGVGGLAGGIGELFF	TGTGCCAGCAGCTTAGGAGTTGGGGGACTAGCGGGAGGAATCGGGGAGCTGTTTTTT
NA	NA	15	TRBV5-1	TRBJ2-2	CASSLVAGNTGELFF	TGCGCCAGCAGCTTGGTGGCAGGAAACACCGGGGAGCTGTTTTTT
TRBD2	NA	14	TRBV10-2	TRBJ2-7	CASKDGGLAAEQYF	TGCGCCAGCAAGGACGGAGGACTAGCTGCCGAGCAGTACTTC
TRBD2	NA	14	TRBV19	TRBJ2-7	CATSDEREIPQQYF	TGTGCCACTTCGGACGAGCGGGAGATTCCTCAGCAGTACTTC
TRBD1	NA	15	TRBV6-6	TRBJ1-4	CASSYPGQGGEKLFF	TGTGCCAGCAGTTATCCGGGACAGGGAGGTGAAAAACTGTTTTTT
NA	NA	16	TRBV28	TRBJ2-1	CASTPRQGSGWGEQFF	TGTGCCAGCACACCACGGCAGGGAAGTGGTTGGGGTGAGCAGTTCTTC
NA	NA	13	TRBV11-3	TRBJ1-2	CASSLSATGGYTF	TGTGCCAGCAGCTTATCAGCTACAGGCGGCTACACCTTC
TRBD2	NA	15	TRBV11-1	TRBJ2-7	CASKRTSGASYEQYF	TGTGCCAGCAAAAGGACTAGCGGCGCATCCTACGAGCAGTACTTC
NA	once	13	TRBV4-1	TRBJ2-5	CASRGTGLETQYF	TGCGCCAGCAGAGGAACAGGGTTGGAGACCCAGTACTTC
TRBD1	NA	12	TRBV28	TRBJ2-7	CASSLSTDREYF	TGTGCCAGCAGCCTGAGTACGGACAGGGAGTACTTC
NA	NA	12	TRBV7-2	TRBJ2-2	CASSLNTGELFF	TGTGCCAGCAGCCTGAACACCGGGGAGCTGTTTTTT
TRBD2	NA	14	TRBV7-9	TRBJ2-7	CASSSQRTRNEQYF	TGTGCCAGCAGCTCCCAGCGGACTAGAAACGAGCAGTACTTC
NA	NA	14	TRBV5-5	TRBJ2-3	CASSLRQLTDTQYF	TGTGCCAGCAGCTTGAGACAGCTGACAGATACGCAGTATTTT
NA	NA	14	TRBV18	TRBJ2-1	CASPPPTHYNEQFF	TGTGCCAGCCCACCTCCCACTCACTACAATGAGCAGTTCTTC
TRBD1	NA	15	TRBV10-3	TRBJ2-1	CAISEGGTGLYGQFF	TGTGCCATCAGTGAGGGCGGGACAGGGTTGTACGGGCAGTTCTTC
TRBD1	once	13	TRBV4-3	TRBJ1-1	CASSQNRGLAAFF	TGCGCCAGCAGCCAAAACAGGGGCTTGGCAGCTTTCTTT
TRBD2	NA	14	TRBV7-2	TRBJ2-1	CASSFPIGLAEQFF	TGTGCCAGCAGCTTCCCTATTGGACTAGCGGAGCAGTTCTTC
NA	NA	11	TRBV29-1	TRBJ2-2	CSAGNTGELFF	TGCAGCGCAGGGAACACCGGGGAGCTGTTTTTT
TRBD1	NA	15	TRBV27	TRBJ2-2	CASRLDRASTGELFF	TGTGCCAGCAGGCTAGACAGGGCGAGCACCGGGGAGCTGTTTTTT
NA	NA	19	TRBV7-8	TRBJ2-1	CASSLGRLALRSSYNEQFF	TGTGCCAGCAGCTTAGGGCGTCTAGCGCTCCGCAGCTCCTACAATGAGCAGTTCTTC
NA	NA	13	TRBV6-6	TRBJ2-3	CASSGEGVDTQYF	TGTGCCAGCAGCGGCGAAGGGGTAGATACGCAGTATTTT
TRBD1	NA	13	TRBV2	TRBJ1-1	CASSVGQDTEAFF	TGTGCCAGCAGTGTGGGACAGGACACTGAAGCTTTCTTT
NA	NA	14	TRBV5-4	TRBJ1-4	CASSWGDSNEKLFF	TGTGCCAGCAGCTGGGGCGACTCTAATGAAAAACTGTTTTTT